Shown below are 29 T cell receptor beta chains from a single sample sequenced in a study of T cells in Graves' hyperthyroidism and ophthalmopathy. Amplified regions were TCR beta CDR3 sequences from RNA transcripts. RT-PCR in the first round (using the HTBI primer set) targeted the TCR CDR3. Using its own MiXCR run on the multiplex PCR reads, TCRdb lists one record per CDR3 protein. This table has 480,000 or so distinct CDR3 sequences, around 50% appearing once. Sequencing was performed on peripheral blood or thyroid tissue (not recorded which). These receptors were taken from an adult woman with Graves' disease, either hyperthyroidism or ophthalmopathy (not recorded which).

This chain joins TRBV2 and TRBJ2-2, with D possibly being TRBD1 (6 bases). Germline values: CDR1 SNHLY, CDR2 FYNNEI. Trimming left V 4 bases short and J 3 bases short, with 12 bases between. This CDR3 is built from 15 residues. The CDR3 loop is CASSGWTAYTGELFF. The CDR3, as DNA: TGTGCCAGCAGTGGGTGGACAGCCTACACCGGGGAGCTGTTTTTT.

At least ten counts were recorded for this clonotype. The chain links TRBV5-1 to TRBJ2-7; 12 nucleotides match TRBD2. There are 16 residues in the CDR3. Trimming took 1 base from V and 5 from J; bases not matched to a gene: 7. Germline CDR1 reads SGHRS; CDR2 reads YFSETQ. The chain's CDR3 is CASSLPTSGSGNEQYF. DNA for the CDR3: TGCGCCAGCAGCTTGCCGACTAGCGGGAGTGGGAACGAGCAGTACTTC.

This clonotype was observed at least ten times. The V gene is TRBV5-5, the J gene TRBJ2-7, with 14 bases aligning to TRBD2. V shed 4 bases, J shed 4 bases, and the junction held 4 bases outside the gene matches. Germline V gives CDR1 SGHKS, CDR2 YYEKEE (reference sequence). The CDR3 consists of 15 residues. In DNA, the CDR3 is TGTGCCAGCAGCCCGACTAGCGGGAGGGTATACGAGCAGTACTTC. Its translation is CASSPTSGRVYEQYF. The full variable domain, rest sourced from reference TRBV5-5 and TRBJ2-7, is DAGVTQSPTHLIKTRGQQVTLRCSPISGHKSVSWYQQVLGQGPQFIFQYYEKEERGRGNFPDRFSARQFPNYSSELNVNALLLGDSALYLCASSPTSGRVYEQYFGPGTRLTVT.

V and J are TRBV2 and TRBJ1-5; D unresolved. CDR1 is SNHLY, CDR2 FYNNEI, per germline. V dropped 4 bases and J dropped 2 bases, with 6 bases sitting between them. The CDR3 has 13 amino acids. The CDR3 bases are TGTGCCAGCAGTGCAGAGGGCAATCAGCCCCAGCATTTT. As protein: CASSAEGNQPQHF.

This clonotype has only a few counts. The chain couples TRBV10-3 to TRBJ1-4; D is uncertain. This CDR3 comprises 12 residues. The V gene lost 10 bases and the J gene lost 7 bases, with 13 bases spanning the gap. Germline-derived CDR1 and CDR2 are ENHRY and SYGVKD. Written as DNA, the CDR3 is TGTGCCACCGCCCTATTTGGTGAAAAACTGTTTTTT. It translates to CATALFGEKLFF.

This clonotype was recorded many times. The J gene is TRBJ2-5, the V gene TRBV4-1; perhaps TRBD1 as D (5 bases). Trimming took off 5 bases at V and 0 bases at J, with 10 bases between the two ends. This CDR3 is built from 14 residues. CDR1 and CDR2 from the germline V gene are MGHRA and YSYEKL. The CDR3 DNA reads as TGCGCCAGCAGCAGGGGCAGGGACCAAGAGACCCAGTACTTC. The encoded protein is CASSRGRDQETQYF.

This clonotype was observed at least ten times. The V and J genes are TRBV7-3 and TRBJ1-1; 10 bases fit TRBD1. CDR3 length equals 14 residues. V lost 5 bases and J lost 1; bases outside the gene matches: 1. The germline gives CDR1 SGHTA, CDR2 FQGTGA. CDR3 amino acids: CASSRQGANTEAFF. CDR3 coding DNA: TGTGCCAGCAGCCGACAGGGGGCGAACACTGAAGCTTTCTTT.

This sequence joins TRBV7-9 and TRBJ2-7; 7 bases match TRBD1. Trimming cost V 5 bases and J 4 bases; bases outside gene matches: 8. The V gene's germline CDR1 is SEHNR and CDR2 FQNEAQ (reference sequence). The CDR3 length is 14 residues. CDR3 nucleotides: TGTGCCAGCAGCAAACCGGGACAGTCGTACGAGCAGTACTTC. Translation: CASSKPGQSYEQYF.

As concerns this clonotype: A much larger clone sits a single nucleotide away, making a read error possible. The chain carries TRBV20-1 and TRBJ2-7, with D perhaps TRBD1 (5 bases). The CDR3 is 12 residues long. Looked up from germline, CDR1 is DFQATT and CDR2 is SNEGSKA (reference sequence). CDR3 protein: CSGIDRSYEHYF. The CDR3 DNA reads as TGCAGTGGTATAGACAGATCCTACGAGCACTACTTC.

The rearrangement joins TRBV15 to TRBJ2-7; D is tentatively TRBD1 or TRBD2 (5 bases each). Between the trimmed V and J ends, which lost 3 bases and 0 bases, there was a span of 12 bases. This CDR3 is 15 amino acids long. Germline V gene sequence: CDR1 LNHNV, CDR2 YYDKDF (reference sequence). The CDR3 is CATSSPGRISYEQYF. CDR3 nucleotide sequence: TGTGCCACCAGCAGCCCGGGACGAATCTCCTACGAGCAGTACTTC.

The chain carries TRBV10-3 and TRBJ1-6; D is ambiguous. CDR1 ENHRY and CDR2 SYGVKD come from the germline V gene. This CDR3 has 15 residues. Trimming pared 6 bases from V and 2 bases from J, leaving 11 bases between. DNA for the CDR3: TGTGCCATCAGCGAGGGAAGCCCCTATAATTCACCCCTCCACTTT. It encodes CAISEGSPYNSPLHF.

The chain combines TRBV7-2 with TRBJ2-7; D perhaps matches TRBD2 (6 bases). Germline V gives CDR1 SGHTA, CDR2 FQGNSA. CDR3 length equals 13 residues. Trimming pared 7 bases from V and 2 bases from J, leaving 12 bases between. In nucleotides, the CDR3 is TGTGCCAGCAATTTCGCGGGGACCTACGAGCAGTACTTC. Translated, it gives CASNFAGTYEQYF. Full variable domain (rest looked up from reference TRBV7-2 and TRBJ2-7): GAGVSQSPSNKVTEKGKDVELRCDPISGHTALYWYRQSLGQGLEFLIYFQGNSAPDKSGLPSDRFSAERTGGSVSTLTIQRTQQEDSAVYLCASNFAGTYEQYFGPGTRLTVT.

This clonotype was detected ten times or more. A read error may account for a junction end that differs from germline. This chain joins TRBV7-9 and TRBJ1-6, with 8 nucleotides matching TRBD1. CDR3 length equals 14 residues. Per the germline V gene, CDR1 is SEHNR and CDR2 is FQNEAQ (reference sequence). Here the CDR3 DNA reads TGTGCCGGCAGCTCAGGACAGGGCAGTTCACCCCTCCACTTT. The encoded protein is CAGSSGQGSSPLHF.

This clonotype showed up many times. The V call is TRBV2, the J call TRBJ1-1; D gene ambiguous. The CDR3 sequence is 13 residues long. The germline V gene encodes CDR1 SNHLY and CDR2 FYNNEI. V was shortened by 4 bases and J by 4 bases, with 10 bases between the two germline ends. In DNA form, the CDR3 reads TGTGCCAGCAGTGTTGGATGGAGCACTGAAGCTTTCTTT. This translates into CASSVGWSTEAFF.

There are a few counts of this clonotype. The chain carries TRBV7-2 and TRBJ2-5; D unresolved. Germline V gives CDR1 SGHTA, CDR2 FQGNSA. CDR3 length: 13 residues. V shed 3 bases and J shed 5 bases, with 10 bases lying between them. This CDR3 reads CASSFPSWETQYF. The CDR3 nucleotides are TGTGCCAGCAGCTTCCCGTCGTGGGAGACCCAGTACTTC.

The J gene is TRBJ2-2, the V gene TRBV2; D not resolved. From germline, CDR1 is SNHLY and CDR2 FYNNEI. The CDR3 totals 15 residues. Trimming removed 7 bases at V and 2 bases at J, with 14 bases between. The CDR3 loop reads CASIDTGRNTGELFF. CDR3 bases: TGTGCCAGCATCGACACGGGTAGAAACACCGGGGAGCTGTTTTTT. The full variable domain, with the rest looked up from reference TRBV2 and TRBJ2-2, is EPEVTQTPSHQVTQMGQEVILRCVPISNHLYFYWYRQILGQKVEFLVSFYNNEISEKSEIFDDQFSVERPDGSNFTLKIRSTKLEDSAMYFCASIDTGRNTGELFFGEGSRLTVL.

This clonotype was seen ten or more times. CDR3 region: CSARNPGGNSPLHF. The CDR3 nucleotides read TGCAGTGCTCGCAACCCGGGGGGTAATTCACCCCTCCACTTT. This sequence joins TRBV20-1 and TRBJ1-6; TRBD1 is a possible D gene (5 bases). Germline CDR1 reads DFQATT; CDR2 reads SNEGSKA (reference sequence). This CDR3 is built from 14 residues. V lost 5 bases and J lost 6, with 14 bases in between.

This clonotype occurred many times. The rearrangement links TRBV28 to TRBJ2-5; D is unclear. The germline gives CDR1 MDHEN, CDR2 SYDVKM. V was shortened by 10 bases and J by 5 bases, with 8 bases between the two germline ends. This CDR3 comprises 10 residues. Written as DNA, the CDR3 is TGTGCCACCGCGTTGGAGACCCAGTACTTC. It encodes CATALETQYF. Looking up the rest from reference TRBV28 and TRBJ2-5 gives the full variable domain: DVKVTQSSRYLVKRTGEKVFLECVQDMDHENMFWYRQDPGLGLRLIYFSYDVKMKEKGDIPEGYSVSREKKERFSLILESASTNQTSMYLCATALETQYFGPGTRLLVL.

Of note for this clonotype: This may stem from a read error, because a much larger clone lies one nucleotide away. CDR3 sequence: CSVVAGNGYAF. The CDR3 region has the DNA TGCAGCGTTGTTGCCGGGAATGGCTACGCCTTC. This sequence joins TRBV29-1 and TRBJ1-2; D gene ambiguous. The CDR3 is 11 amino acids. The germline V gene encodes CDR1 SQVTM and CDR2 ANQGSEA.

There are many counts of this clonotype. The chain recombines TRBV29-1 with TRBJ2-7; D ambiguous. The CDR3 is 12 residues long. Germline V gives CDR1 SQVTM, CDR2 ANQGSEA. V dropped 4 bases and J dropped 2 bases, with 9 bases sitting between them. For the CDR3, the DNA is TGCAGCGTTGTGGGCAGGACCTACGAGCAGTACTTC. Translated: CSVVGRTYEQYF.

This clonotype came up many times. This chain connects TRBV7-6 to TRBJ2-7, with D possibly matching TRBD2 (6 bases). This CDR3 has 16 residues. V was pared by 4 bases and J by 2 bases, with 18 bases between. Germline V gene sequence: CDR1 SGHVS, CDR2 FNYEAQ. As DNA, the CDR3 is TGTGCCAGCAGCTCAACGGGCGGAGGGTCCGCCTACGAGCAGTACTTC. Amino acids: CASSSTGGGSAYEQYF.

In this sample, this clonotype turned up many times. This chain links TRBV20-1 with TRBJ2-5; D not resolved. Trimming cost V 6 bases and J 1 base, with 12 bases left between them. Germline-derived CDR1 and CDR2 are DFQATT and SNEGSKA (reference sequence). CDR3 length: 13 amino acids. The CDR3 region has the DNA TGCAGTGCCAGACTGGCCTTCCAAGAGACCCAGTACTTC. Its translation is CSARLAFQETQYF.

The chain has TRBV19 and TRBJ1-2; D is perhaps TRBD1 (5 bases). This CDR3 contains 13 residues. Trimming left V 5 bases short and J 4 bases short, with 11 bases between. CDR1 and CDR2 (germline): LNHDA, SQIVND (reference sequence). CDR3 nucleotide sequence: TGTGCCAGTAGTGGGGGACGGATCTATGGCTACACCTTC. Translation gives CASSGGRIYGYTF.

The chain combines TRBV7-9 with TRBJ2-5; TRBD2 agrees at 9 bases. V was pared by 10 bases and J by 5 bases, with 17 bases of the junction left unmatched. Germline CDR1 and CDR2: SEHNR and FQNEAQ (reference sequence). The CDR3 is made up of 16 amino acids. Here the CDR3 reads CATSDLGTSRGETQYF. The CDR3 DNA sequence: TGTGCCACCAGTGATTTAGGGACTAGCAGGGGGGAGACCCAGTACTTC.

This clonotype was seen more than once but under ten times. The J gene is TRBJ1-6, the V gene TRBV14; a possible D gene is TRBD1 (5 bases). The CDR3 has 14 amino acids. V lost 4 bases to trimming and J lost 11 bases, with 15 bases between them. The germline gives CDR1 SGHDN, CDR2 FVKESK. CDR3 nucleotides: TGTGCCAGCAGCCGGGGATTTCAGGGAACACCCCTCCACTTT. Its translation is CASSRGFQGTPLHF.

This sequence joins TRBV29-1 and TRBJ2-7; 9 bases align to TRBD1. The CDR3 runs 13 residues. CDR1 and CDR2 from the germline V gene are SQVTM and ANQGSEA. CDR3 region: CSVRDRVRYEQYF. The DNA of the CDR3 is TGCAGTGTTAGGGACAGGGTTCGGTACGAGCAGTACTTC.

The sample holds many counts of this clonotype. The chain couples TRBV20-1 to TRBJ1-5; 7 bases align to TRBD1. Germline assignment: CDR1 DFQATT and CDR2 SNEGSKA (reference sequence). CDR3 length: 14 amino acids. With V trimmed by 7 bases and J by 5 bases, 11 bases remained unmatched. The CDR3 protein is CSGQGYNEDQPQHF. CDR3 nucleotide sequence: TGCAGTGGACAGGGTTATAATGAGGATCAGCCCCAGCATTTT.

This clonotype showed up many times. The DNA for the CDR3 is TGTGCCAGTAGTCCCCCCCCACGACGGGGTGAAAAACTGTTTTTT. Translation: CASSPPPRRGEKLFF. The chain employs TRBV19 and TRBJ1-4; D not certain. This CDR3 region has 15 residues. In germline, CDR1 is LNHDA, CDR2 SQIVND (reference sequence). Deletions cut 5 bases from V and 7 bases from J, with 17 bases between.

This chain links TRBV5-1 with TRBJ2-7; the D gene is possibly TRBD2 (6 bases). The J call may be faulty, since TRBJ2-1 better matches the DNA end. The CDR3 sequence is 15 residues long. Germline CDR1 SGHRS, CDR2 YFSETQ. CDR3 in amino acids: CASSLGDWGYNEQFF. CDR3 bases: TGCGCCAGCAGCTTGGGGGACTGGGGGTACAATGAGCAGTTCTTC.